This T cell receptor beta chain came from a study of metastatic and nonmetastatic thyroid tumors. V shed 5 bases and J shed 11 bases, with 12 bases lying between them. Germline CDR1 is PRHDT and CDR2 is FYEKMQ (reference sequence). The CDR3 sequence is 11 residues long. TCRdb reprocessed the PCR reads using MiXCR. In the table there are roughly 90,000 clones, under 15% of which are singletons. Prior to thyroid surgery, none of the patients had received any treatment. The sequenced sample consisted of blood. The receptor comes from a female donor with papillary thyroid cancer or a benign thyroid nodule (not recorded which). Some clones in this sample may be carry-over from other donors' samples. The rearrangement joins TRBV13 to TRBJ1-1, with D possibly being TRBD1 (6 bases). DNA of the CDR3: TGTGCCAGCAGCACCGGCCAGGGGGCTTTCTTT. This encodes CASSTGQGAFF.